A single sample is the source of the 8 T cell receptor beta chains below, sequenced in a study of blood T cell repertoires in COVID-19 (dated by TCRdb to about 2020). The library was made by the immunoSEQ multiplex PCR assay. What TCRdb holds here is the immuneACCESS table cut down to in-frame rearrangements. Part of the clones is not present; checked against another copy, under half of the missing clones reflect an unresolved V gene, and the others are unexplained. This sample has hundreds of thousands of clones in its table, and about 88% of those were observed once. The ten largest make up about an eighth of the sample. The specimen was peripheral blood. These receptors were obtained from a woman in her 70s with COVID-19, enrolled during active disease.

In nucleotides, the CDR3 is TGTGCCAGCAGTGGGAGGGTGGGTGCGGAGCACTATGGCTACACCTTC. Its translation is CASSGRVGAEHYGYTF. V gene TRBV28 combines with J gene TRBJ1-2; no firm D call. The length of the CDR3 is 16 residues. Germline V gives CDR1 MDHEN, CDR2 SYDVKM. Trimming cost V 5 bases and J 3 bases, with 19 bases left between them.

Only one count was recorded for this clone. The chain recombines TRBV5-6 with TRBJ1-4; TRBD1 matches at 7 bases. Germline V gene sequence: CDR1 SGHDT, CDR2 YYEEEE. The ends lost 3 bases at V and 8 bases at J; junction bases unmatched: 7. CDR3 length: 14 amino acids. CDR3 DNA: TGTGCCAGCAGCTATAGGACAGGCCTGGAAAAACTGTTTTTT. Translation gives CASSYRTGLEKLFF.

DNA of the CDR3: TGTGCCAGCTACAGGTACAATGAGCAGTTCTTC. The encoded protein is CASYRYNEQFF. The chain uses TRBV12-3 or TRBV12-4 and TRBJ2-1, with D tentatively TRBD1 (5 bases). Trimming left V 8 bases short and J 4 bases short, with 6 bases between. The CDR3 loop spans 11 amino acids.

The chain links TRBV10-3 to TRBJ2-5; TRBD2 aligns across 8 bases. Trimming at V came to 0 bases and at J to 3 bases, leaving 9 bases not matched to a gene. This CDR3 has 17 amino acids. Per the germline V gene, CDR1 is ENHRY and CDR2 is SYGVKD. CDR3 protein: CAISESITGGLKETQYF. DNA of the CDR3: TGTGCCATCAGTGAGTCGATTACGGGGGGGCTGAAAGAGACCCAGTACTTC.

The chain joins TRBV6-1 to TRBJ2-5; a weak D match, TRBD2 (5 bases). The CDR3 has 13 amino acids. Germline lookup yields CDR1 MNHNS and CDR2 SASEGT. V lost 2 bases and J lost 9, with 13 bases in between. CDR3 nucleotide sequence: TGTGCCAGCAGTGAAATGCGAGGGAAGGCCCAGTACTTC. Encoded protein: CASSEMRGKAQYF.

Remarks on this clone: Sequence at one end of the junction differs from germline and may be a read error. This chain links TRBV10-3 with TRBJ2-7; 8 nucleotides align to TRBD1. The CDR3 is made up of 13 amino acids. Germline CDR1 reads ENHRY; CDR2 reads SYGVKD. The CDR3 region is CAATGEVSHEQYF. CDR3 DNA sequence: TGTGCCGCGACAGGGGAGGTCTCCCACGAGCAGTACTTC.

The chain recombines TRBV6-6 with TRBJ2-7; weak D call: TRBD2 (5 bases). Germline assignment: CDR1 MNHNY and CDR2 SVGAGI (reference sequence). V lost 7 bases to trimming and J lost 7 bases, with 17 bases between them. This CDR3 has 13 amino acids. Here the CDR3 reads CASTLYGEPEQYF. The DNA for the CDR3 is TGTGCCAGCACCCTATACGGGGAACCAGAGCAGTACTTC.

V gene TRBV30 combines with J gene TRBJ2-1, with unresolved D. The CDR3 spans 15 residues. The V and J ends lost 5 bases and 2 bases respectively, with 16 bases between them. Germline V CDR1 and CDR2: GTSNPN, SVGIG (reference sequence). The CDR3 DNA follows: TGTGCCTGGGACCGTGAGTCAGGTCCCTACAATGAGCAGTTCTTC. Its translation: CAWDRESGPYNEQFF.